This T cell receptor beta chain derives from a study of blood T cell repertoires in COVID-19. In the study overall: From the United States, Italy and Spain came samples of acute and convalescent COVID-19. From T cells, B-cell-depleted T cells, or PBMCs came the material, which was cDNA or gDNA.

Original processing methods: Reference gene primer amplification in the assay estimated nucleated cell counts. TCRdb keeps only in-frame clones here, not all; method: immunoSEQ multiplex PCR. That table furnishes V, J and clone size, whereas the DNA furnished D and trimming. The data hold 150,000 to 200,000 clones, with approximately 84% observed a single time. Trimming cost V 6 bases and J 1 base; bases outside gene matches: 2. This CDR3 is 15 amino acids long. CDR1 is MNHEY and CDR2 is SVGAGI in the germline V gene. The sample holds a few counts of this clone. The same CDR3 also results from other DNA sequences found in this sample.

This TCR derives from a man in his forties or fifties who had recovered from COVID-19. Sequencing input: peripheral blood. The chain recombines TRBV6-5 with TRBJ2-3, with 12 positions matching TRBD2. CDR3 sequence reads: CASSWTSGGTDTQYF. DNA of the CDR3: TGTGCCAGCAGCTGGACTAGCGGGGGCACAGATACGCAGTATTTT.